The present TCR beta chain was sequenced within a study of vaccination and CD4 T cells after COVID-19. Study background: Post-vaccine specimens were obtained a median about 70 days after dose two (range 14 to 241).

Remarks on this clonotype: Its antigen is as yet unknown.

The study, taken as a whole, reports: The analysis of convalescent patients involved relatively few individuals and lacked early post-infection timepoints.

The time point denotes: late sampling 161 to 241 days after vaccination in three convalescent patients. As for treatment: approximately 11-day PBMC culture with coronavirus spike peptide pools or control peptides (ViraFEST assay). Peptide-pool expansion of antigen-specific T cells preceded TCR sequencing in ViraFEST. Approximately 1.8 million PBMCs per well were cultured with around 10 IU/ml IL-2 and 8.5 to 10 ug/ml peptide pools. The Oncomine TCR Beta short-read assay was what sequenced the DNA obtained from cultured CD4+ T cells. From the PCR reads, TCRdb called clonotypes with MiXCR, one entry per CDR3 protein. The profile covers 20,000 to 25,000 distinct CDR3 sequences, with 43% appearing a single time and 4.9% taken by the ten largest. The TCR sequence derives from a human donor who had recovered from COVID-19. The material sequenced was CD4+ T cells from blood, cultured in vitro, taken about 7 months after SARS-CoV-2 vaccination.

The CDR3 region has the DNA TGCAGTGCTAGAGACCCCCCGCCAGGGGGTGGGCAGTACTTC. This encodes CSARDPPPGGGQYF. This chain joins TRBV20-1 and TRBJ2-7, with 7 bases identical to TRBD1. The trim removed 0 bases at V and 9 bases at J, leaving 11 bases unmatched. Germline V gene data show CDR1 as DFQATT and CDR2 as SNEGSKA (reference sequence). The CDR3 runs 14 residues.